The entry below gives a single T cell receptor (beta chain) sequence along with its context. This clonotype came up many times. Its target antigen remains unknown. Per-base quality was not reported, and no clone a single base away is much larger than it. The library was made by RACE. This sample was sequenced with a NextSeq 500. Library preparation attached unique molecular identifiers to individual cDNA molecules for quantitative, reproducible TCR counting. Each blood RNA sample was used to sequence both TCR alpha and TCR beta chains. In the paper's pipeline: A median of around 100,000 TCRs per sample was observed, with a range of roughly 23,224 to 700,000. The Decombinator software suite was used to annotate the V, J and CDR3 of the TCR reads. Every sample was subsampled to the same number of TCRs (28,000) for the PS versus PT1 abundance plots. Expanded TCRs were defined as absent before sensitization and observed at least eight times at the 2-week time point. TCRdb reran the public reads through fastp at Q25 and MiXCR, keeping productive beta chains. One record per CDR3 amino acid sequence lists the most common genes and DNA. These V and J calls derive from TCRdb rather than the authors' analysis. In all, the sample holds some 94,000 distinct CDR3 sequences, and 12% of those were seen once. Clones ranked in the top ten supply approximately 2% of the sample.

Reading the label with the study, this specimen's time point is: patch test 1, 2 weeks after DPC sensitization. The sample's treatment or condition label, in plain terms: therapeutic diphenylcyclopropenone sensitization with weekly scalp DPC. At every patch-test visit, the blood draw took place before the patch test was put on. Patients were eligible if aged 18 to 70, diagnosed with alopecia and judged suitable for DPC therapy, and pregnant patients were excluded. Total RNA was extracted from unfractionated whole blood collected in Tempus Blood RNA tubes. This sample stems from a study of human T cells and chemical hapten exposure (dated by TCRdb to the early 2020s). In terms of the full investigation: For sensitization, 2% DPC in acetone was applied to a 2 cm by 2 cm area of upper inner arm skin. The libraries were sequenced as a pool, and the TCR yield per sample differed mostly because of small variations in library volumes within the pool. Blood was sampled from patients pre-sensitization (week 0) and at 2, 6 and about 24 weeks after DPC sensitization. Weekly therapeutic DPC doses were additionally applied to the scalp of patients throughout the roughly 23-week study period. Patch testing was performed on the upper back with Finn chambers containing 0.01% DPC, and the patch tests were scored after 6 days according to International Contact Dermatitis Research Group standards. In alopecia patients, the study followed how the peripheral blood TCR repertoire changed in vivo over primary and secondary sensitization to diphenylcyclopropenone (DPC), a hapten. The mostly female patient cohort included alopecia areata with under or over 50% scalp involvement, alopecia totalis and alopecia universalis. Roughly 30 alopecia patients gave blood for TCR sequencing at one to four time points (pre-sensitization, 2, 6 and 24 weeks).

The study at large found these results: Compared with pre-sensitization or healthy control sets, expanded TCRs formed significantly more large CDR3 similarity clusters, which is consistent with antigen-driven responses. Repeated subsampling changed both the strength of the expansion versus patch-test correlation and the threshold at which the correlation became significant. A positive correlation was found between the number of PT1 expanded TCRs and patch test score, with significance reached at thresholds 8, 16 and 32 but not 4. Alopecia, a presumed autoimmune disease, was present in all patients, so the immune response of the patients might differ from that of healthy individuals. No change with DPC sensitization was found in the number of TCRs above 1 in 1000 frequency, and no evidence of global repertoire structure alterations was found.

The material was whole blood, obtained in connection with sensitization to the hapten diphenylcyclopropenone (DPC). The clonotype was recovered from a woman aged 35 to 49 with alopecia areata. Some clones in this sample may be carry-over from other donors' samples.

This receptor carries the CDR3 CASSPQGSNTEAFF. The DNA is TGTGCCAGCTCACCACAGGGCTCGAACACTGAAGCTTTCTTT. Here the chain combines TRBV18 and TRBJ1-1; too little of a D gene remains to name it. The germline V gene gives CDR1 as KGHSH and CDR2 as LQKENI. The CDR3, from cysteine to phenylalanine, totals 14 residues. Of the read, only the CDR3 DNA is kept; its 42 bases are in frame from base 1. V drops 1 base and J drops 1 base, leaving 7 bases in between.